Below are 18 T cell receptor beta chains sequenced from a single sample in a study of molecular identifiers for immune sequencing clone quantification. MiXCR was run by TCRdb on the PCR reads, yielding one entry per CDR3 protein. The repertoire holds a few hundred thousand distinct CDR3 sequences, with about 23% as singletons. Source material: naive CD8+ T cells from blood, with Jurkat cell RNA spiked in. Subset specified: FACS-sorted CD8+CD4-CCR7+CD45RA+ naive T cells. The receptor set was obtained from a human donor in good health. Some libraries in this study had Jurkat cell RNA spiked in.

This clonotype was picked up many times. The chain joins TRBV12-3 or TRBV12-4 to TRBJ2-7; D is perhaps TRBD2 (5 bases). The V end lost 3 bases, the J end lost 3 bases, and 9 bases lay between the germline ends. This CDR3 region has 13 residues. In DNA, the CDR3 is TGTGCCAGCAGTTTCCGAGGGAACTACGAGCAGTACTTC. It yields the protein CASSFRGNYEQYF.

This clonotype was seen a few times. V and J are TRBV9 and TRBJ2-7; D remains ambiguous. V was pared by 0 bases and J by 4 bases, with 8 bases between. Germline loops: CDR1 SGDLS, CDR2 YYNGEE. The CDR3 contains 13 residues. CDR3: CASSVGDPYEQYF. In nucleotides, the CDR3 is TGTGCCAGCAGCGTAGGGGATCCTTACGAGCAGTACTTC. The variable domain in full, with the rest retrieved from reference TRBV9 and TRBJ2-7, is DSGVTQTPKHLITATGQRVTLRCSPRSGDLSVYWYQQSLDQGLQFLIQYYNGEERAKGNILERFSAQQFPDLHSELNLSSLELGDSALYFCASSVGDPYEQYFGPGTRLTVT.

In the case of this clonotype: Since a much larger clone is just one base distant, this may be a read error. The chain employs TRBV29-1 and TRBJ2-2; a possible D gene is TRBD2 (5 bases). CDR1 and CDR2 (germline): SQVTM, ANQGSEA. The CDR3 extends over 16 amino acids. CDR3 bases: TGCAGCGTTTCTCGGGATGTAGACGCGAACCCCGGGGAGCTGTTTTTT. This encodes CSVSRDVDANPGELFF.

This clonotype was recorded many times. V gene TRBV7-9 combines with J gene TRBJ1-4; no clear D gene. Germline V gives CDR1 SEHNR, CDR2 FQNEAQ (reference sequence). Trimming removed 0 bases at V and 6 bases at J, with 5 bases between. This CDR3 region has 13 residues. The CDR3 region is CASSLAGDEKLFF. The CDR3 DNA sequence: TGTGCCAGCAGCTTAGCCGGTGATGAAAAACTGTTTTTT.

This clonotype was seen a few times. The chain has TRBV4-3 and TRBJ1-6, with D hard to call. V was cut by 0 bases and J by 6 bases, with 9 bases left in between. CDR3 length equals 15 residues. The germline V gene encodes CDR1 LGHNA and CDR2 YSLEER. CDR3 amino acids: CASSQDRAINSPLHF. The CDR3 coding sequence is TGCGCCAGCAGCCAAGATCGGGCTATTAATTCACCCCTCCACTTT.

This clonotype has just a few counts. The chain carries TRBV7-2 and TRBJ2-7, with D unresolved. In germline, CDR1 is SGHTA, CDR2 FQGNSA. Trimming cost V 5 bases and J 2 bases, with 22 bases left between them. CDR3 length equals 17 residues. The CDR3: CASSALGFGTAPYEQYF. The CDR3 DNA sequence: TGTGCCAGCAGCGCCCTCGGATTTGGAACAGCTCCCTACGAGCAGTACTTC.

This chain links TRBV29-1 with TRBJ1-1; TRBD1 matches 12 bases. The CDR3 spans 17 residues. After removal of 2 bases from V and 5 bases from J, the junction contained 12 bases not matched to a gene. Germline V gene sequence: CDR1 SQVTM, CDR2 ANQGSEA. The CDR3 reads CSVETPWGQGAFTEAFF. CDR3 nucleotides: TGCAGCGTTGAAACCCCATGGGGACAGGGGGCTTTTACTGAAGCTTTCTTT.

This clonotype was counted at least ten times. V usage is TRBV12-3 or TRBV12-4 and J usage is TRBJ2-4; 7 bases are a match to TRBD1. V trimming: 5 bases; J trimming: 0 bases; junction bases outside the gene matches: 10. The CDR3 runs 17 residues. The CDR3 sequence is CASSQPGTVLAKNIQYF. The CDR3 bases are TGTGCCAGCAGTCAACCCGGGACAGTACTAGCCAAAAACATTCAGTACTTC.

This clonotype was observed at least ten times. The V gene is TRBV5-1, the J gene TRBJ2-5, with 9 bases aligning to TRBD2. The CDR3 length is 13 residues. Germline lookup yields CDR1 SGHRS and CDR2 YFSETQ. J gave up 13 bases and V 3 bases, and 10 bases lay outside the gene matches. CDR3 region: CASSSRDLAGTYF. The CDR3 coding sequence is TGCGCCAGCAGCTCCCGGGATCTAGCGGGGACGTACTTC.

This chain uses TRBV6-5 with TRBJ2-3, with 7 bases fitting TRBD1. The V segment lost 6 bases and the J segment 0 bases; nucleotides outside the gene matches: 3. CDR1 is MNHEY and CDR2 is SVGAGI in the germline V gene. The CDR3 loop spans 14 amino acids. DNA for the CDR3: TGTGCCAGCAGCGGGACAGCTAGCACAGATACGCAGTATTTT. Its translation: CASSGTASTDTQYF.

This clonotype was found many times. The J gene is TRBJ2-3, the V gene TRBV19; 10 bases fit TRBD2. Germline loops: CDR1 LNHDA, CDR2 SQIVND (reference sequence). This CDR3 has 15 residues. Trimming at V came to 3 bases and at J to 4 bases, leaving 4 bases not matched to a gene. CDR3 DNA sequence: TGTGCCAGTAGTATCCTAGCGGGAGCCCCAGATACGCAGTATTTT. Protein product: CASSILAGAPDTQYF.

The CDR3 region is CASSPFGLSGSSETQYF. DNA of the CDR3: TGTGCCAGCAGCCCCTTCGGGTTAAGCGGGAGTAGCGAGACCCAGTACTTC. The rearrangement uses TRBV6-2 or TRBV6-3 and TRBJ2-5; 8 bases line up with TRBD2. The CDR3 is 17 amino acids. The V gene's germline CDR1 is MNHEY and CDR2 SVGEGT. The V and J ends lost 6 bases and 5 bases, in that order; junction bases with no gene match: 17.

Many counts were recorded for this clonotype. The chain's CDR3 is CATSAVWSGSYNEQFF. CDR3 DNA sequence: TGTGCCACCAGTGCAGTCTGGAGCGGGAGTTACAATGAGCAGTTCTTC. This chain links TRBV24-1 with TRBJ2-1, with 8 positions matching TRBD2. The germline V gene has CDR1 KGHDR and CDR2 SFDVKD. V lost 5 bases and J lost 4; bases outside the gene matches: 9. The CDR3 has 16 amino acids.

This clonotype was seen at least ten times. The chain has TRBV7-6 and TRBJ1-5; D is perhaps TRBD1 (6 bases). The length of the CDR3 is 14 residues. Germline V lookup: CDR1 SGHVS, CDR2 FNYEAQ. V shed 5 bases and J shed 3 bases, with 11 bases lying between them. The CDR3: CASSRTANNQPQHF. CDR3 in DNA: TGTGCCAGCAGCCGGACAGCCAACAATCAGCCCCAGCATTTT.

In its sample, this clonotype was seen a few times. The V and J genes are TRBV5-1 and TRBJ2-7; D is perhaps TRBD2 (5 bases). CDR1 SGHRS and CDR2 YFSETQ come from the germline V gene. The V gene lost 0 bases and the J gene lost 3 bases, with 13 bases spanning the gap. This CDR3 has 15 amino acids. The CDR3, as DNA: TGCGCCAGCAGCTTGGATTCTAGCTCCGACTACGAGCAGTACTTC. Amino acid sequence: CASSLDSSSDYEQYF.

CDR3 DNA sequence: TGTGCCAGCAGTGAAAGAGGGCCCGGGGAGCTGTTTTTT. It translates to CASSERGPGELFF. The V call is TRBV2, the J call TRBJ2-2; TRBD2 might be the D (5 bases). Germline V gives CDR1 SNHLY, CDR2 FYNNEI. V was cut by 2 bases and J by 6 bases, with 7 bases left in between. This CDR3 region has 13 residues.

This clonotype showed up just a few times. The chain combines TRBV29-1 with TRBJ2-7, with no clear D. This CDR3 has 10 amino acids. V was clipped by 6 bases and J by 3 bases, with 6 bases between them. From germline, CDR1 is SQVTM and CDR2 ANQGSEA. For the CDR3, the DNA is TGCAGCGTGGTTGTCTACGAGCAGTACTTC. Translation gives CSVVVYEQYF.

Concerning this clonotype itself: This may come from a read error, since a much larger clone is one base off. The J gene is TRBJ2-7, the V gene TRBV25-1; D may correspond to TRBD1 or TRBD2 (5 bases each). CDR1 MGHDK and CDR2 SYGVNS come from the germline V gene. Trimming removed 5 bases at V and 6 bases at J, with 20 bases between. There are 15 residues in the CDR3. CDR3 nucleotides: TGTGCCAGCAGTAACCCCACCGGGAAGGGGCTCGAGCAGTACTTC. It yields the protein CASSNPTGKGLEQYF.